The 3 T cell receptor beta chains below come from one sample, sequenced in a study of a mutant IDH1 vaccine in newly diagnosed glioma (dated by TCRdb to 2020 to 2022). The time point label on this specimen signifies: week 47, end of study. Each vaccine dose was 300 ug of a 20-mer mutant IDH1 peptide in Montanide, given subcutaneously with topical imiquimod. The library was obtained by the immunoSEQ multiplex PCR assay. In its TCRdb copy, this immuneACCESS table keeps in-frame sequences only and misses some clones. Where compared with another copy, unresolved V genes explain less than half of these, and the others have no known cause. This sample holds about 56,000 clones; 80% to 85% were observed only once. The ten largest clones represent roughly 3.2% of the sample. For these TCRs, the target antigens are not known. The sequencing here drew on PBMCs, taken from a glioma patient whose treatment included an IDH1 peptide vaccine. Source of these receptors: a woman aged 45-65 years with glioma.

The chain is built from TRBV6-5 and TRBJ2-5; TRBD2 aligns across 11 bases. Germline assignment: CDR1 MNHEY and CDR2 SVGAGI. CDR3 length equals 14 residues. J lost 3 bases, V lost 5 bases, and 2 bases had no gene match. The CDR3 loop is CASSNSGGEETQYF. The CDR3 nucleotides are TGTGCCAGCAGTAATAGCGGGGGGGAAGAGACCCAGTACTTC.

This clone was seen a handful of times. The chain couples TRBV27 to TRBJ2-2, with D perhaps TRBD1 or TRBD2 (5 bases each). Germline V CDR1 and CDR2: MNHEY, SMNVEV (reference sequence). CDR3 size: 17 residues. V was clipped by 1 base and J by 4 bases, with 16 bases between them. CDR3 sequence (DNA): TGTGCCAGCAGTTTATGGTCCGGGGCTGGTGTCACCGGGGAGCTGTTTTTT. Translation: CASSLWSGAGVTGELFF.

This clone was counted once. The V gene is TRBV5-1, the J gene TRBJ2-5, with D possibly TRBD2 on 5 matching bases. CDR3 size: 15 residues. Trimming removed 4 bases from V and 5 bases from J, with 18 bases in between. In germline, CDR1 is SGHRS, CDR2 YFSETQ. The DNA for the CDR3 is TGCGCCAGCAGCAGGGAATCGGCGGGCGTCGAGACCCAGTACTTC. It specifies CASSRESAGVETQYF.